Shown below are 28 T cell receptor beta chains from a single sample sequenced in a study of CD8+ T cells in alopecia areata. CD4, CD8alpha, NKG2D, NKG2ACE and other markers guided sorting of pooled cutaneous lymph node cells. RNA was isolated and reverse transcribed to cDNA, the sequencing template. Only in-frame clones appear in the TCRdb table, and some are missing; sequencing was by immunoSEQ multiplex PCR. The sample has about 270,000 clones, none seen only once; the top ten hold more than 1%. The sequenced material came from CD4+ T cells sorted from a lymph node. The receptors originated from a C3H/HeJ mouse with alopecia areata. The mouse strain carries the MHC haplotype H2-k.

Comment on this clone: Any gene name here is a mouse gene name. The observed sequence ends 4 residues before the CDR3 terminus, with the missing tail filled in from the germline J gene. J is TRBJ2-1 and V is TRBV31, with 12 bases that match TRBD2. Per the germline V gene, CDR1 is GKSSPN and CDR2 is SITVG. Germline trimming cut 1 base from V and 4 bases from J; bases unmatched to any gene: 2. The CDR3 runs to 15 residues. CDR3 sequence reads: CAWSRGTGGYAEQFF. Partial CDR3 DNA: TGTGCCTGGAGTCGCGGGACTGGGGGGTATGCT.

As concerns this clone: The genes and germline here are from mouse. The CDR3 end falls 4 residues outside the read, so it is completed with the germline J gene. This rearrangement joins TRBV31 to TRBJ1-2; possible D gene TRBD1, 6 bases. The CDR3 is 13 residues long. V lost 2 bases, J lost 0 bases, and 7 bases lay in between. In germline, CDR1 is GKSSPN, CDR2 SITVG. The CDR3 DNA, read in part, is TGTGCCTGGAGTGGACAGCCAAACTCC. As protein: CAWSGQPNS. The full CDR3 sequence reads CAWSGQPNSDYTF. The full variable domain, in which reference TRBV31 and TRBJ1-2 provide the parts outside the CDR3, is AQTIHQWPVAEIKAVGSPLSLGCTIKGKSSPNLYWYWQATGGTLQQLFYSITVGQVESVVQLNLSASRPKDDQFILSTEKLLLSHSGFYLCAWSGQPNSDYTFGSGTRLLVI.

Notes on this clone: Gene names refer to mouse genes. The read ends 4 residues before the CDR3 terminus; that terminus is restored from the germline J gene. V gene TRBV1 combines with J gene TRBJ2-3, with D maybe TRBD2 (6 bases). Trimming cost V 4 bases and J 0 bases, with 11 bases left between them. Germline-derived CDR1 and CDR2 are NSQYPW and LRSPGD (reference sequence). This CDR3 is 15 amino acids long. This CDR3 reads CTCSGGLRSAETLYF. CDR3 DNA (partial): TGCACCTGCAGTGGGGGACTTCGTAGTGCAGAA.

The sample holds a few counts of this clone. Genes and germline come from the mouse. The sequenced fragment ends 4 residues before the CDR3 boundary, so the rest is inferred from the germline J gene. J is TRBJ2-3 and V is TRBV17, with 7 positions matching TRBD1. Germline V CDR1 and CDR2: MNHDT, YYDKIL. The junction had 3 bases not matched to a gene; V was cut back by 2 bases and J by 4 bases. The CDR3 is 14 residues long. Partial CDR3 DNA: TGTGCTAGCAGTAGAAACAGGGGTACAGAA. This encodes CASSRNRGTE. The complete CDR3 reads CASSRNRGTETLYF.

This clone was counted a few times. The genes and germline here are from mouse. The read finishes 4 residues shy of the CDR3 end, and the germline J gene is used to complete it. V and J are TRBV1 and TRBJ2-1, with 7 bases aligning to TRBD1. The CDR3 has 15 residues. Germline loops: CDR1 NSQYPW, CDR2 LRSPGD (reference sequence). V shed 0 bases and J 4 bases; nucleotides not matched to a gene: 3. Here the CDR3 reads CTCSADGTAYAEQFF. Incomplete CDR3 DNA: TGCACCTGCAGTGCAGATGGGACAGCATATGCT.

As to this clone: Gene labels here are mouse ones. The observed sequence ends 4 residues before the CDR3 terminus, with the missing tail filled in from the germline J gene. This chain connects TRBV13-3 to TRBJ1-1, with TRBD1 identical over 9 bases. The germline V gene has CDR1 NNHDY and CDR2 SYVADS. The CDR3 spans 13 residues. Here the CDR3 reads CASSRTGETEVFF. CDR3 bases read: TGTGCCAGCAGTCGGACAGGGGAGACA.

This clone was observed a handful of times. Mouse names are used for the genes. The CDR3 goes on 4 residues after the read ends, and that part is filled in from the germline J gene. The sample holds other DNA sequences that translate to the same CDR3. The chain recombines TRBV19 with TRBJ1-1, with a weak D call TRBD1 (5 bases). Germline V gene data show CDR1 as FNHDT and CDR2 as SITEND (reference sequence). The CDR3 loop spans 14 amino acids. V lost 2 bases, J lost 0 bases, and 8 bases lay in between. The CDR3 protein is CASSMGGANTEVFF. The CDR3 DNA, read in part, is TGTGCCAGCAGTATGGGGGGTGCAAACACA.

This clone was seen a handful of times. Here the gene names and germline are mouse. The CDR3 is cut off 4 residues early in the read; its end comes from the germline J gene. This sample also contains other DNA sequences that code for the same CDR3. This rearrangement joins TRBV1 to TRBJ1-2; 8 bases agree with TRBD1. Germline V gene sequence: CDR1 NSQYPW, CDR2 LRSPGD (reference sequence). CDR3 size: 14 residues. Trimming took 3 bases from V and 1 from J; bases not matched to a gene: 1. CDR3 residues: CTCSAGTGNSDYTF. The CDR3 DNA, read in part, is TGCACCTGCAGTGCCGGGACAGGAAACTCC.

This clone came up a few times. Gene names follow the mouse nomenclature. The read terminates 4 residues ahead of where the CDR3 ends, so the germline J gene completes it. The gene calls are TRBV13-1 and TRBJ1-2; possibly TRBD1 for D (6 bases). CDR1 and CDR2 from the germline V gene are NSHNY and SYGAGN. The length of the CDR3 is 13 residues. Trimming shortened V by 6 bases and J by 4 bases, and 13 bases separated the two germline ends. This CDR3 reads CASTNRDGSDYTF. The CDR3 DNA, read in part, is TGTGCCAGCACAAACAGGGACGGCTCC.

In regard to this clone: Mouse gene names apply. Read sequence stops 4 residues before the CDR3 end, and the germline J gene provides the missing end. V gene TRBV13-1 combines with J gene TRBJ2-1, with TRBD1 matching over 7 bases. Looked up from germline, CDR1 is NSHNY and CDR2 is SYGAGN. The CDR3 has 16 amino acids. CDR3 in amino acids: CASSEVQGLDSAEQFF. Incomplete CDR3 DNA: TGTGCCAGCAGTGAGGTACAGGGGTTGGATTCGGCT.

This clone came up a few times. Gene names are the mouse ones. The read comes to an end 4 residues before the CDR3 does, leaving the germline J gene to fill in the end. The same CDR3 can be traced to other DNA sequences in this sample. This chain joins TRBV13-1 and TRBJ1-2; D unclear. V was pared by 0 bases and J by 4 bases, with 4 bases between. The CDR3 is 12 residues long. The germline V gene has CDR1 NSHNY and CDR2 SYGAGN. The CDR3: CASSDEGSDYTF. CDR3 bases read: TGTGCCAGCAGTGATGAGGGCTCC.

There are a few counts of this clone. Any gene name here is a mouse gene name. The observed sequence ends 4 residues before the CDR3 terminus, with the missing tail filled in from the germline J gene. This chain connects TRBV13-3 to TRBJ2-1; TRBD2 might be the D (6 bases). The CDR3 is 13 amino acids. With 4 bases removed from V and 3 bases from J, the gap between germline ends came to 8 bases. Germline V CDR1 and CDR2: NNHDY, SYVADS. The sequenced CDR3 bases are TGTGCCAGCAGTCCCTGGGGCTATGCT. This codes for CASSPWGYA. From start to end, the CDR3 is CASSPWGYAEQFF.

This clone was detected a few times. The genes and germline here are from mouse. Read data end 4 residues before the CDR3 end; the end is taken from the germline J gene. The chain employs TRBV5 and TRBJ1-2; TRBD1 matches 8 bases. The CDR3 contains 17 residues. In germline, CDR1 is LGHNA, CDR2 YNLKQL (reference sequence). Trimming cost V 0 bases and J 0 bases; bases outside gene matches: 6. CDR3 DNA (partial): TGTGCCAGCAGCCAAGATAGCCAGGGGGCTACAAACTCC. Residues: CASSQDSQGATNS. The CDR3, in full, reads CASSQDSQGATNSDYTF.

Of note for this clone: Any gene name here is a mouse gene name. The CDR3 goes on 4 residues after the read ends, and that part is filled in from the germline J gene. This chain joins TRBV31 and TRBJ2-1; tentatively, D is TRBD1 (6 bases). CDR1 is GKSSPN and CDR2 is SITVG in the germline V gene. The CDR3 is 15 amino acids. CDR3 protein: CAWSLGPGTRAEQFF. The CDR3 bases that were read are TGTGCCTGGAGTCTTGGGCCCGGGACAAGGGCT.

Comments on this clone: Gene names and germline refer to mouse. The read ends 4 residues shy of where the CDR3 ends; the end is completed using the germline J gene. This CDR3 is also generated by other DNA sequences in the sample. The chain joins TRBV31 to TRBJ2-7, with D maybe TRBD1 (6 bases). The CDR3 sequence is 14 residues long. The ends were cut back, 0 bases at V and 0 bases at J, with 9 bases in the middle. The germline gives CDR1 GKSSPN, CDR2 SITVG. CDR3 bases read: TGTGCCTGGAGTCTAGGGGGTAGCTCCTAT. Protein sequence: CAWSLGGSSY. The full CDR3 sequence reads CAWSLGGSSYEQYF.

This clone was detected a few times. Gene names refer to mouse genes. The read terminates 4 residues ahead of where the CDR3 ends, so the germline J gene completes it. The gene calls are TRBV19 and TRBJ2-3; tentative D call: TRBD1 (5 bases). Trimming stripped 2 bases from V and 1 base from J, with 8 bases between. Germline V gene sequence: CDR1 FNHDT, CDR2 SITEND (reference sequence). This CDR3 spans 14 amino acids. The CDR3 sequence: CASSIRRGAETLYF. CDR3 bases read: TGTGCCAGCAGTATTCGCAGGGGTGCAGAA.

This clone came up a few times. Gene names and germline match the mouse. The sequence runs out 4 residues before the end of the CDR3; the remainder is reconstructed from the germline J gene. The same CDR3 is also encoded by other DNA sequences in this sample. The chain joins TRBV31 to TRBJ2-5; 8 nucleotides match TRBD1. The germline CDR1 and CDR2 sequences are GKSSPN and SITVG. This CDR3 comprises 14 residues. The CDR3 here is CAWSLAGGRDTQYF. CDR3 DNA, as far as it was read: TGTGCCTGGAGTCTAGCAGGGGGCCGGGAC.

About this clone itself: Gene names are the mouse ones. The read terminates 4 residues before the CDR3 end, so the remaining end is supplied by the germline J gene. The V and J genes are TRBV31 and TRBJ1-2, with D possibly TRBD1 on 6 matching bases. V was trimmed by 2 bases and J by 1 base, leaving 14 bases between them. Germline V lookup: CDR1 GKSSPN, CDR2 SITVG. The CDR3 consists of 15 residues. The DNA read from the CDR3 is TGTGCCTGGAGTACTCATCCGGGACAAAACTCC. It yields the protein CAWSTHPGQNS. In full, the CDR3 is CAWSTHPGQNSDYTF.

This clone was found a few times. Gene names denote mouse genes. CDR3 DNA, as far as it was read: TGTGCCAGCAGCCAAGATACACAGTATGCT. This codes for CASSQDTQYA. The CDR3 in full is CASSQDTQYAEQFF. The V and J genes are TRBV5 and TRBJ2-1, with D unresolved. The CDR3 end lies 4 residues beyond the end of the read and is filled in from the germline J gene. CDR3 length equals 14 residues. Trimming removed 0 bases from V and 4 bases from J, with 7 bases in between. Germline V gene sequence: CDR1 LGHNA, CDR2 YNLKQL (reference sequence).

As concerns this clone: Mouse names are used for the genes. The read falls 4 residues short of the CDR3 end, and the missing part is taken from the germline J gene. Other DNA sequences in the sample encode the same CDR3. The genes are TRBV13-3 and TRBJ2-5; D unclear. The V gene lost 5 bases and the J gene lost 3 bases, with 7 bases spanning the gap. Per germline, CDR1 NNHDY and CDR2 SYVADS. This CDR3 region has 12 residues. CDR3 DNA (partial): TGTGCCAGCAGAGACAAACAAGAC. The encoded protein is CASRDKQD. The whole CDR3 is CASRDKQDTQYF.

Details on this clone: Genes and germline come from the mouse. The sequenced CDR3 bases are TGTGCCAGCAGCCAAGGGACAGTAGGAGAT. This encodes CASSQGTVGD. The CDR3 as a whole reads CASSQGTVGDEQYF. This chain links TRBV5 with TRBJ2-7, with TRBD1 as a possible D gene (6 bases). The read stops 4 residues short of the end of the CDR3; the missing end is completed from the germline J gene. The CDR3 contains 14 residues. Germline V gene sequence: CDR1 LGHNA, CDR2 YNLKQL (reference sequence).

In this sample, this clone turned up a few times. These gene names are mouse names. The CDR3 goes on 3 residues after the read ends, and that part is filled in from the germline J gene. J is TRBJ1-6 and V is TRBV1; perhaps TRBD1 as D (6 bases). TRBJ1-6 has ORF status, its function being uncertain. The V gene's germline CDR1 is NSQYPW and CDR2 LRSPGD (reference sequence). Trimming took off 7 bases at V and 4 bases at J, with 11 bases between the two ends. This CDR3 has 14 residues. The DNA read from the CDR3 is TGCACCTGCAAAGGGGGACAATATAATTCGCCC. Translated, it gives CTCKGGQYNSP. The full CDR3 protein is CTCKGGQYNSPLYF.

A note on this clone: These gene names are mouse names. The CDR3 end falls 4 residues outside the read, so it is completed with the germline J gene. Other DNA variants within this sample encode the same CDR3. V gene TRBV1 combines with J gene TRBJ1-1; the match to TRBD1 covers 9 bases. The CDR3 has 15 residues. The junction had 2 bases not matched to a gene; V was cut back by 3 bases and J by 0 bases. CDR1 is NSQYPW and CDR2 is LRSPGD in the germline V gene (reference sequence). The covered CDR3 bases are TGCACCTGCAGTGCCAGGACAGGGGCAAACACA. It codes for CTCSARTGANT. The whole CDR3 region reads CTCSARTGANTEVFF.

This clone has just a few counts. Genes and germline come from the mouse. The CDR3 goes on 4 residues after the read ends, and that part is filled in from the germline J gene. This chain joins TRBV5 and TRBJ1-1, with D possibly TRBD1 on 5 matching bases. The CDR3 length is 15 residues. Per the germline V gene, CDR1 is LGHNA and CDR2 is YNLKQL (reference sequence). Trimming took off 0 bases at V and 0 bases at J, with 8 bases between the two ends. The sequenced CDR3 bases are TGTGCCAGCAGCCAAGAAACACAGGCAAACACA. This encodes CASSQETQANT. The whole CDR3 reads CASSQETQANTEVFF.

Remarks on this clone: Gene and germline names: mouse. The CDR3 extends 4 residues past the end of the read, so its final part is completed from the germline J gene. J is TRBJ2-3 and V is TRBV13-3, with a tentative D call TRBD2 (6 bases). Per germline, CDR1 NNHDY and CDR2 SYVADS. This CDR3 contains 15 residues. With 6 bases removed from V and 0 bases from J, the gap between germline ends came to 14 bases. The part of the CDR3 DNA that was read is TGTGCCAGCACTCGACTGGCCCTTAGTGCAGAA. Its translation is CASTRLALSAE. In full, the CDR3 reads CASTRLALSAETLYF.

Details on this clone: The gene symbols are mouse symbols. The missing CDR3 end, 4 residues past where the read stops, is filled in from the germline J gene. The chain has TRBV13-3 and TRBJ2-1; 10 nucleotides line up with TRBD2. The CDR3 totals 15 residues. Germline V gene lookup returns CDR1 NNHDY and CDR2 SYVADS. The DNA read from the CDR3 is TGTGCCAGCAGTGACGACTGGGGGGCGGGAGCT. Residues: CASSDDWGAGA. The entire CDR3 protein reads CASSDDWGAGAEQFF.

This clone appeared a few times. Gene and germline names: mouse. Read sequence stops 4 residues before the CDR3 end, and the germline J gene provides the missing end. This chain links TRBV31 with TRBJ1-2; maybe TRBD1 (5 bases). V lost 1 base and J 4 bases, leaving 16 bases between the germline ends. There are 15 residues in the CDR3. CDR1 and CDR2 (germline): GKSSPN, SITVG. The CDR3 DNA, read in part, is TGTGCCTGGAGTCCCCCGCGGGGCTGGGGCTCC. Protein product: CAWSPPRGWGS. Given in full, the CDR3 is CAWSPPRGWGSDYTF.

This clone was counted only a few times. Gene names are the mouse ones. Read data end 4 residues before the CDR3 end; the end is taken from the germline J gene. This sample includes further DNA sequences coding for the same CDR3. The chain couples TRBV12-1 to TRBJ1-2; TRBD1 matches at 7 bases. After removal of 0 bases from V and 0 bases from J, the junction contained 3 bases not matched to a gene. The CDR3 covers 15 residues. Germline-derived CDR1 and CDR2 are SGHSN and HYEKVE. The CDR3: CASSLDGTANSDYTF. The sequenced part of the CDR3 DNA is TGTGCCAGCTCTCTCGACGGGACAGCAAACTCC.